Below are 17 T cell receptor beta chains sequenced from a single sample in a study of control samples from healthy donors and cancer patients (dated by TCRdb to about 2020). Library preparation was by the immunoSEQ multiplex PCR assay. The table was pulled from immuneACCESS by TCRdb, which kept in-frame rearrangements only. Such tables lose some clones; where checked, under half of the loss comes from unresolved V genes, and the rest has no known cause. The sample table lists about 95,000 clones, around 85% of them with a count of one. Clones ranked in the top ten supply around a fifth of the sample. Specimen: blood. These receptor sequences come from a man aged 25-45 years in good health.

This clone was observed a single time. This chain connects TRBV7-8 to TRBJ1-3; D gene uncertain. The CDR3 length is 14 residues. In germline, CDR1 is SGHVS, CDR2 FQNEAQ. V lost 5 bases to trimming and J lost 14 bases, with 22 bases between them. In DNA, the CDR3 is TGTGCCAGCAGCCCACAGCCCCAGGCCTCGACGCTATATTTT. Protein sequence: CASSPQPQASTLYF.

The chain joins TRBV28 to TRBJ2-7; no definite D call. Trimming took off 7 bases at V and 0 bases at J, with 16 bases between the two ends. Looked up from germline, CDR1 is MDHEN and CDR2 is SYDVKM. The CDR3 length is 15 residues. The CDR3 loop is CASTKIGPVSYEQYF. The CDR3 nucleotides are TGTGCCAGCACTAAAATCGGACCGGTCTCCTACGAGCAGTACTTC.

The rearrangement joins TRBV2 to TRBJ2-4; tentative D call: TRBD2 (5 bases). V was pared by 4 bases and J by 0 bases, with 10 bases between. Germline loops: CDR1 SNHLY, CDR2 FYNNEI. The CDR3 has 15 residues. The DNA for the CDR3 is TGTGCCAGCAGTGCCGGGAATCTAGCCAAAAACATTCAGTACTTC. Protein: CASSAGNLAKNIQYF.

The CDR3 here is CATGTSYYEQYF. The DNA of the CDR3 is TGTGCCACAGGGACCTCATACTACGAGCAGTACTTC. The chain combines TRBV2 with TRBJ2-7, with D tentatively TRBD1 or TRBD2 (5 bases each). The CDR3 is made up of 12 amino acids. The V end was cut by 10 bases, the J end by 3 bases, with 13 bases between. CDR1 is SNHLY and CDR2 is FYNNEI in the germline V gene.

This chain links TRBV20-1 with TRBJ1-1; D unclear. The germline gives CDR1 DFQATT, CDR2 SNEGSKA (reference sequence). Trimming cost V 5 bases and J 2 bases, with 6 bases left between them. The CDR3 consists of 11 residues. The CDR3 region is CSAPVNTEAFF. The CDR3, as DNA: TGCAGTGCTCCTGTTAACACTGAAGCTTTCTTT.

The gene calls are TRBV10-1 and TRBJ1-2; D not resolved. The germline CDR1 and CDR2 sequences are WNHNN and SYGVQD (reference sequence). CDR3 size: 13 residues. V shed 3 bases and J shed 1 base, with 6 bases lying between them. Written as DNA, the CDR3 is TGCGCCAGCAGTGACGGTCTTAACTATGGCTACACCTTC. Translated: CASSDGLNYGYTF.

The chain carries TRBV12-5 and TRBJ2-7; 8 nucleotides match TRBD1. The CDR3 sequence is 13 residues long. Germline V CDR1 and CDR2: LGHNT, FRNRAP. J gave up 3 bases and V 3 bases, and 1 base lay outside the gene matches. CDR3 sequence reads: CASGLGQGYEQYF. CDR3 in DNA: TGTGCTAGTGGTTTAGGACAGGGCTACGAGCAGTACTTC.

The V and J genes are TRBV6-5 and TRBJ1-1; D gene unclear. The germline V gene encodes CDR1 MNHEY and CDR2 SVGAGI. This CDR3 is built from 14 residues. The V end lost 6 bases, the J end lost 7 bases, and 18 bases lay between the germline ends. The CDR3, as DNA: TGTGCCAGCAGGATGATAGAGATGTCGAATGAAGCTTTCTTT. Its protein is CASRMIEMSNEAFF.

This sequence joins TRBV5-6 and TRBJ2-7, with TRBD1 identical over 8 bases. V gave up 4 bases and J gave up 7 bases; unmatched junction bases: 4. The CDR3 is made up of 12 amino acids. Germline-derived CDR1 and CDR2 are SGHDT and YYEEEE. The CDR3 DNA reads TGTGCCAGCAGCGTGACAGGGGAGGAGCAGTACTTC. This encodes CASSVTGEEQYF.

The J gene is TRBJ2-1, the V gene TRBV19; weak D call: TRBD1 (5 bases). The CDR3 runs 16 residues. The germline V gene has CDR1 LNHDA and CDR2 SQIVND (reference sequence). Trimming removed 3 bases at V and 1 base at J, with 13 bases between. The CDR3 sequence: CASSIPRALSYNEQFF. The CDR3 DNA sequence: TGTGCCAGTAGTATTCCCAGGGCCCTTTCCTACAATGAGCAGTTCTTC.

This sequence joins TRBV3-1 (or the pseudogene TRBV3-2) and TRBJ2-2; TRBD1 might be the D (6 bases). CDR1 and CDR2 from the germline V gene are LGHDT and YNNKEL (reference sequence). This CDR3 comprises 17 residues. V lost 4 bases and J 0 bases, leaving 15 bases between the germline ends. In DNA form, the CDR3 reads TGTGCCAGCAGCCCGCGCATGGGACAAACGAACACCGGGGAGCTGTTTTTT. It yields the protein CASSPRMGQTNTGELFF.

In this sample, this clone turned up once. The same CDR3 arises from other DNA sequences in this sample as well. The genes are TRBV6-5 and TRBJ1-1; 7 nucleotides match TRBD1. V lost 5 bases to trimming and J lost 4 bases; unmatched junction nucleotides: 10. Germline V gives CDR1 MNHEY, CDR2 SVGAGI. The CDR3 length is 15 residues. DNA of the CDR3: TGTGCCAGCAGTCAGGAAACAGGGGCCGGCACTGAAGCTTTCTTT. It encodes CASSQETGAGTEAFF.

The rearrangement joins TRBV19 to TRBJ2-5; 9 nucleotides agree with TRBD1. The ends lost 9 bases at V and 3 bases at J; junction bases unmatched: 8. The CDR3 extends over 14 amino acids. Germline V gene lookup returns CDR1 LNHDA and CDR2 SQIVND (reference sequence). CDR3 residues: CASKPGQGKETQYF. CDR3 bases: TGTGCCAGCAAACCGGGACAGGGAAAAGAGACCCAGTACTTC.

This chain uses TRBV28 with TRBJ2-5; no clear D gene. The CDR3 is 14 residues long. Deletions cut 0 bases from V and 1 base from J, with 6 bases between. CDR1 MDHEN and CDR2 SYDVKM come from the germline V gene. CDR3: CASSLWSSQETQYF. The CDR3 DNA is TGTGCCAGCAGTTTATGGTCTAGCCAAGAGACCCAGTACTTC.

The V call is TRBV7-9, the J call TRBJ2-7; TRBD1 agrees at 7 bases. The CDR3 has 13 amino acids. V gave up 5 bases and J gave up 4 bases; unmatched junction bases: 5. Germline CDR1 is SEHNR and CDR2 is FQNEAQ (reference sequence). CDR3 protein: CASSKDRSYEQYF. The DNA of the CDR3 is TGTGCCAGCAGCAAGGACAGGTCATACGAGCAGTACTTC. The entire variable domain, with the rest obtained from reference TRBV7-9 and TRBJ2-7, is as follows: DTGVSQNPRHKITKRGQNVTFRCDPISEHNRLYWYRQTLGQGPEFLTYFQNEAQLEKSRLLSDRFSAERPKGSFSTLEIQRTEQGDSAMYLCASSKDRSYEQYFGPGTRLTVT.

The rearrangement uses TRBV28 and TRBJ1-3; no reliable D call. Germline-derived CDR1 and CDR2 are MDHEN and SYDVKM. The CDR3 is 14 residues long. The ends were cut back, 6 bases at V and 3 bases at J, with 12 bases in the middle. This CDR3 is CASREQIFGNTIYF. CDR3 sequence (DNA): TGTGCCAGCAGGGAACAGATTTTTGGAAACACCATATATTTT.

This CDR3 is CASSLWTGGAGTDTQYF. In nucleotides, the CDR3 is TGTGCCAGCAGCTTATGGACCGGGGGGGCAGGGACAGATACGCAGTATTTT. V and J are TRBV5-4 and TRBJ2-3, with TRBD2 matching over 8 bases. Germline-derived CDR1 and CDR2 are SGHNT and YYREEE (reference sequence). The CDR3 totals 17 residues. V gave up 2 bases and J gave up 3 bases; unmatched junction bases: 11.